This is a list of T cell receptor delta chains from one sample in a study of TRDV2 sequences in healthy donors. TCRdb re-called the PCR reads through CATT. The data contain fewer than 1,400 delta-chain clones, approximately 57% of them singletons. Material: Vd2+ gamma-delta T cells from blood. The receptors stem from a human donor in good health. Each CDR3 is given without its conserved first and last residue.

v_gene: TRDV2; CDR3aa: ACDPVLGDKGDIDKLI
v_gene: TRDV2; CDR3aa: ACDTLGDQNTDKLI
v_gene: TRDV2; CDR3aa: ACDTITGRGPTQGTDKLI
v_gene: TRDV2; CDR3aa: ACDVLGDQLGSDKLI
v_gene: TRDV2; CDR3aa: ACDGLGNTDKLI
v_gene: TRDV2; CDR3aa: ACDQLGDTDTDKLI
v_gene: TRDV2; CDR3aa: ACDTLSLGDRSWDTRQMF
v_gene: TRDV2; CDR3aa: ACDTLLGVVKYTDKLI
v_gene: TRDV2; CDR3aa: ACDTTGGSWDTRQMF
v_gene: TRDV2; CDR3aa: ACDSLLGDNTDKLI
v_gene: TRDV2; CDR3aa: ACDGIGGGRPGKKLI
v_gene: TRDV2; CDR3aa: ACDTVSLLGDNSDWDTRQMF
v_gene: TRDV2; CDR3aa: ACDTVGGTGGFPWTDKLI
v_gene: TRDV2; CDR3aa: ACDTVGTGGYNTDKLI
v_gene: TRDV2; CDR3aa: ACDLLGDTDKLI
v_gene: TRDV2; CDR3aa: ACVALGPPYTDKLI
v_gene: TRDV2; CDR3aa: ACDTAGGTNDKLI
v_gene: TRDV2; CDR3aa: ACDTLGIHTDKLI
v_gene: TRDV2; CDR3aa: ACDEWGSRSSWDTRQMF
v_gene: TRDV2; CDR3aa: ACDPILGWGIRLDKLI
v_gene: TRDV2; CDR3aa: ACDSLLGDTATDKLI
v_gene: TRDV2; CDR3aa: ACDTLRYTGGSKYTDKLI
v_gene: TRDV2; CDR3aa: ACDPLTGGSYSLTDKLI
v_gene: TRDV2; CDR3aa: ACVPLLGTDTDKLI
v_gene: TRDV2; CDR3aa: ACDSLLGDTPVDKLI
v_gene: TRDV2; CDR3aa: ACDSLEGIGGLKLI
v_gene: TRDV2; CDR3aa: ACDVLGFNTDKLI
v_gene: TRDV2; CDR3aa: ACDTVGDTVPWDTRQMF
v_gene: TRDV2; CDR3aa: ACDTVLGAPATDKLI
v_gene: TRDV2; CDR3aa: ACDPVSSLPGITHAADKLI
v_gene: TRDV2; CDR3aa: ACDTVGVDTDKLI
v_gene: TRDV2; CDR3aa: ACDRLGPQYTDKLI
v_gene: TRDV2; CDR3aa: ACDTLPTGGYGTDKLI
v_gene: TRDV2; CDR3aa: ACVPLLGDTTAWDTRQMF
v_gene: TRDV2; CDR3aa: ACDPVGGLTDKLI
v_gene: TRDV2; CDR3aa: ACDTVGKHTDKLI
v_gene: TRDV2; CDR3aa: ACVALSNLLGDTLDKLI
v_gene: TRDV2; CDR3aa: ACDTLAYTAGEYTDKLI
v_gene: TRDV2; CDR3aa: ACDGPLGDTPVDKLI
v_gene: TRDV2; CDR3aa: ACDTWGSTDKLI
v_gene: TRDV2; CDR3aa: ACDTLRTGDMARDTDKLI
v_gene: TRDV2; CDR3aa: ACDRLQGVLGDPTDKLI
v_gene: TRDV2; CDR3aa: ACDTFGLGAPRPDKLI
v_gene: TRDV2; CDR3aa: ACDPVMGEARTDKLI
v_gene: TRDV2; CDR3aa: ACDSITFVGLGDRVDKLI
v_gene: TRDV2; CDR3aa: ACDTLLGDTGVGTDKLI
v_gene: TRDV2; CDR3aa: ACDALGDKSSWDTRQMF
v_gene: TRDV2; CDR3aa: ACDATGGHSWDTRQMF
v_gene: TRDV2; CDR3aa: ACDFILGDTSTDKLI
v_gene: TRDV2; CDR3aa: ACDAVSRIDVDKLI
v_gene: TRDV2; CDR3aa: ACDPLVGDSNTDKLI
v_gene: TRDV2; CDR3aa: ACDTILGPNRKPDKLI
v_gene: TRDV2; CDR3aa: ACDTVTSTGANPLGGYTDKLI
v_gene: TRDV2; CDR3aa: ACDTGGLGDTRSSWDTRQMF
v_gene: TRDV2; CDR3aa: ACDTLGDTGRGELI
v_gene: TRDV2; CDR3aa: ACDTAGGYSSWDTRQMF
v_gene: TRDV2; CDR3aa: ACDSLLGDTQYTDKLI
v_gene: TRDV2; CDR3aa: ACDVVLGSSWDTRQMF
v_gene: TRDV2; CDR3aa: ACDSLGDTDKLI
v_gene: TRDV2; CDR3aa: ACDVLGVNTDKLI